These T cell receptor beta chains were read from a single sample in a study of CD8 T cells in ankylosing spondylitis. Using its own MiXCR run on the 5' RACE reads, TCRdb lists one record per CDR3 protein. The sample records under 850,000 distinct CDR3 sequences, around 20% being singletons. Sequenced material: blood, either unsorted or a sorted T cell fraction (not recorded which). The receptors here all came from a male donor with ankylosing spondylitis. Each CDR3 is given with its conserved first and last residue. A D gene is named only where the DNA matches it firmly. Part of the rows lack a size; the others show once, few, many or a class for expanded clones.

CDR3 DNA,CDR3 protein,V gene,clone size,D gene,J gene
TGTGCCAGCAGCCAAGATTTAGGCGGAGATACCTATGGCTACACCTTC,CASSQDLGGDTYGYTF,TRBV3-1,few,-,TRBJ1-2
TGCGCCAGCAGCCAAGGGGGGCTAGCGGGAATCACCGGGGAGCTGTTTTTT,CASSQGGLAGITGELFF,TRBV4-3,few,TRBD2,TRBJ2-2
TGCAGCGTTCGAGGGACAGAAATGAACACTGAAGCTTTCTTT,CSVRGTEMNTEAFF,TRBV29-1,-,TRBD1,TRBJ1-1
TGTGCCAGCAGCTGGGAGGGGGAGGTCTACAATGAGCAGTTCTTC,CASSWEGEVYNEQFF,TRBV9,few,-,TRBJ2-1
TGTGCCAGCAGCGTAAGTGGGTGGTCAGGGGGGAGAAACGAGCAGTACTTC,CASSVSGWSGGRNEQYF,TRBV9,-,-,TRBJ2-7
TGTGCCAGCAGCCAAGAGGGGACAGACATCGGGGAGCTGTTTTTT,CASSQEGTDIGELFF,TRBV4-2,few,TRBD1,TRBJ2-2
TGTGCCAGCAGTTTATTGGGGACAGGGGGCCAGCCCCAGCATTTT,CASSLLGTGGQPQHF,TRBV28,-,TRBD1,TRBJ1-5
TGTGCCAGCAGCGTAGGCGGGACACCCTACGAGCAGTACTTC,CASSVGGTPYEQYF,TRBV9,-,-,TRBJ2-7
TGTGCCACCACGTGGGGTGGGATGAACACTGAAGCTTTCTTT,CATTWGGMNTEAFF,TRBV12-3/TRBV12-4,-,-,TRBJ1-1
TGTGCTAGTGGTTTAGTAGCGGGTTTTTTGTCCGGGGAGCTGTTTTTT,CASGLVAGFLSGELFF,TRBV12-5,few,TRBD2,TRBJ2-2
TGCGCCAGCAGCCCGATGAATTTCAGGGGGTACTACAATGAGCAGTTCTTC,CASSPMNFRGYYNEQFF,TRBV5-1,few,TRBD1,TRBJ2-1
TGCGCCAGCAGCTTGGCAGATTTTAACTATGGCTACACCTTC,CASSLADFNYGYTF,TRBV5-1,-,-,TRBJ1-2
TGTGCCAGCAGTTTCAGAGGGGAAACCAAAAACATTCAGTACTTC,CASSFRGETKNIQYF,TRBV12-3/TRBV12-4,-,-,TRBJ2-4
TGCGCCAGCAGCCCGGGACAGTCGTTTTCTAATGAAAAACTGTTTTTT,CASSPGQSFSNEKLFF,TRBV5-1,few,TRBD1,TRBJ1-4
TGTGCCAGCAGTCCGACAGGGCCCTCCTGGATATACGAGCAGTACTTC,CASSPTGPSWIYEQYF,TRBV6-1,-,TRBD1,TRBJ2-7
TGTGCCAGCAGTCCTCTAGCGGGATCCCACAATGAGCAGTTCTTC,CASSPLAGSHNEQFF,TRBV27,few,TRBD2,TRBJ2-1
TGCAGTGCTAGAGAACTAGCTCTTCCACACGATACGCAGTATTTT,CSARELALPHDTQYF,TRBV20-1,few,-,TRBJ2-3
TGCGCCAGCAGCCAAGATGGTGGACATCTGGGCGGCTACACCTTC,CASSQDGGHLGGYTF,TRBV4-1,once,-,TRBJ1-2
TGCGCCAGCAGAGACAGGGTACCCTACGAGCAGTACTTC,CASRDRVPYEQYF,TRBV5-1,-,TRBD1,TRBJ2-7
TGCGCCAGCAGCTTAACTATCGGGACAGGGATGTATGAGCAGTTCTTC,CASSLTIGTGMYEQFF,TRBV5-1,few,TRBD1,TRBJ2-1
TGCGCCAGTCCGGACAGGACCTACGAGCAGTACTTC,CASPDRTYEQYF,TRBV5-1,-,TRBD1,TRBJ2-7
TGCAGTGCTAGGGGACCCCCAAACACAGATACGCAGTATTTT,CSARGPPNTDTQYF,TRBV20-1,few,-,TRBJ2-3
TGCGCCAGCAGCCAAGAGTGGGGGCCAAACACTGAAGCTTTCTTT,CASSQEWGPNTEAFF,TRBV4-3,few,-,TRBJ1-1
TGTGCCAGCAGCCCGACTAGCGTGGGGGGAGAGACCCAGTACTTC,CASSPTSVGGETQYF,TRBV7-9,-,TRBD2,TRBJ2-5
TGTGCCAGCAGCCTCCGAGACAGGGGTGACACCGGGGAGCTGTTTTTT,CASSLRDRGDTGELFF,TRBV7-9,few,TRBD1,TRBJ2-2
TGTGCCAGCAGTCAAACCGGGACAGGTAGCAATCAGCCCCAGCATTTT,CASSQTGTGSNQPQHF,TRBV12-3/TRBV12-4,few,TRBD1,TRBJ1-5
TGTGCCAGCACCTTAGACAGGGAGAACCAAGAGACCCAGTACTTC,CASTLDRENQETQYF,TRBV7-2,-,TRBD1,TRBJ2-5
TGTGCCAGCAGCCCCAAGGGGTACAATGAGCAGTTCTTC,CASSPKGYNEQFF,TRBV7-7,-,-,TRBJ2-1
TGCGCCAGCAGCCCATCGACAGGGGAGGAGGATACGCAGTATTTT,CASSPSTGEEDTQYF,TRBV5-1,-,TRBD1,TRBJ2-3
TGTGCCGGTCCCGGGACAGGGGAAGCTAACTATGGCTACACCTTC,CAGPGTGEANYGYTF,TRBV27,few,TRBD1,TRBJ1-2
TGCGCCAGCAGCGCTGTGGACGGGGCTTTCTTT,CASSAVDGAFF,TRBV4-1,-,-,TRBJ1-1
TGTGCCAGCAGCCGCACGCCGACAGGGCCCAACTCTGGAAACACCATATATTTT,CASSRTPTGPNSGNTIYF,TRBV11-2,few,TRBD1,TRBJ1-3
TGTGCCAGCAGCTTAAACGGACTAGCCGGGGAGACCCAGTACTTC,CASSLNGLAGETQYF,TRBV7-3,few,TRBD2,TRBJ2-5
TGCAGCGTTATCGGGTCCCGGTCCAATGAGCAGTTCTTC,CSVIGSRSNEQFF,TRBV29-1,-,-,TRBJ2-1
TGTGCCAGCAGTTTTTCTAGTAGCGGCCTCCAAGAGACCCAGTACTTC,CASSFSSSGLQETQYF,TRBV12-3/TRBV12-4,few,-,TRBJ2-5
TGTGCCAGCAGCCTGCCCTCAACCTACGAGCAGTACTTC,CASSLPSTYEQYF,TRBV7-9,many,-,TRBJ2-7
TGTGCCAGCAGCTTAGTGGCGGCTGAAGCTTTCTTT,CASSLVAAEAFF,TRBV7-9,few,-,TRBJ1-1
TGCAGTGCTAGAGACCTGAACAGGGCCGGGCAGACCCAGTACTTC,CSARDLNRAGQTQYF,TRBV20-1,few,-,TRBJ2-5
TGTGCCAGCAGTTCAGGGGATGAGCAGTTCTTC,CASSSGDEQFF,TRBV6-1,-,-,TRBJ2-1
TGCAGCGTTGAACGGGCAGGAGAGACCCAGTACTTC,CSVERAGETQYF,TRBV29-1,-,-,TRBJ2-5
TGTGCCACCAGCGAGGGACTAGCGTTTTACGAGCAGTACTTC,CATSEGLAFYEQYF,TRBV15,-,TRBD2,TRBJ2-7
TGCAGCGTTGAAACGAAGGACGGCGGTAGGGAGACCCAGTACTTC,CSVETKDGGRETQYF,TRBV29-1,few,-,TRBJ2-5
TGTGCCAGCAGCCGACTAACAGGAAGAGGGACTGAAGCTTTCTTT,CASSRLTGRGTEAFF,TRBV7-9,few,-,TRBJ1-1
TGTGCCAGCAGTTTCGGGCCGGGAACAACTAATGAAAAACTGTTTTTT,CASSFGPGTTNEKLFF,TRBV12-3/TRBV12-4,many,-,TRBJ1-4
TGTGCCAGCAGTGCAACCGGGAGCCAAGAGACCCAGTACTTC,CASSATGSQETQYF,TRBV6-1,-,-,TRBJ2-5
TGCGCCAGCAGCCAGGGCCTTGTGGGGGACCGCTCCTACGAGCAGTACTTC,CASSQGLVGDRSYEQYF,TRBV4-3,few,-,TRBJ2-7
TGCAGTGCAGCGCACAGGGGAGGTAATTCACCCCTCCACTTT,CSAAHRGGNSPLHF,TRBV20-1,few,TRBD1,TRBJ1-6
TGTGCCAGCAGTGGGGGGGTAAGCAATCAGCCCCAGCATTTT,CASSGGVSNQPQHF,TRBV12-3/TRBV12-4,few,-,TRBJ1-5
TGTGCCAGCAGCTTAGACCGCCTGGGCAGCAACTATGGCTACACCTTC,CASSLDRLGSNYGYTF,TRBV7-9,-,-,TRBJ1-2
TGTGCCAGCAGTTCGACGGGCGCAGGCCCCTCAAGCAAGGCGCAGTATTTT,CASSSTGAGPSSKAQYF,TRBV12-3/TRBV12-4,few,-,TRBJ2-3
TGTGCCAGCAGCCGCCAGACTAGCTTTTACGAGCAGTACTTC,CASSRQTSFYEQYF,TRBV5-6,few,TRBD2,TRBJ2-7
TGTGCCAGCAGCTTACTTCTCGGGAGTAAGTTTCAGGCTGAGCAGTTCTTC,CASSLLLGSKFQAEQFF,TRBV11-2,few,-,TRBJ2-1
TGTGCCAGCAGTTTAGGCGGGAGAACTGAGCAGTTCTTC,CASSLGGRTEQFF,TRBV12-3/TRBV12-4,few,TRBD2,TRBJ2-1
TGTGCCAGCAGTTTCTGGCAGGTCCCCTCCTACGAGCAGTACTTC,CASSFWQVPSYEQYF,TRBV28,-,-,TRBJ2-7
TGCAGTGCTAGAGAGGTAGACACCCCTAATTCACCCCTCCACTTT,CSAREVDTPNSPLHF,TRBV20-1,-,-,TRBJ1-6
TGTGCCAGCAGAGGACAGGGGGCAGGGCAGCCCCAGCATTTT,CASRGQGAGQPQHF,TRBV12-3/TRBV12-4,many,TRBD1,TRBJ1-5
TGTGCCAGTATGTTAAGGGGGTCGGGCACTGAAGCTTTCTTT,CASMLRGSGTEAFF,TRBV19,few,-,TRBJ1-1